Listed below are T cell receptor beta chains from one sample, sequenced in a study of T cell responses to AZD1222 COVID-19 vaccine. Assay: immunoSEQ multiplex PCR; the TCRdb copy retains only in-frame clones and omits some. This sample has approximately 170,000 clones, with approximately 90% found just once. Material: peripheral blood, obtained on day 0 of AZD1222 vaccination. The receptors shown here come from an adult in good health. Both conserved end residues are part of each CDR3. D genes are given only for firm matches. The size of a clone is reported for some rows only, either as once, few or many, or as a class for expanded clones.

V gene	J gene	clone size	CDR3 length	D gene	CDR3 DNA	CDR3 protein
TRBV18	TRBJ2-7	NA	15	TRBD1	TGTGCCAGCTCACTAGCCCGGGACAGGGGCTACGAGCAGTACTTC	CASSLARDRGYEQYF
TRBV12-3/TRBV12-4	TRBJ1-5	once	11	NA	TGTGCCAGCAGCTCTTATCAGCCCCAGCATTTT	CASSSYQPQHF
TRBV20-1	TRBJ2-7	NA	11	NA	TGCAGTTGGACGAGGGGAATCGAGCAGTACTTC	CSWTRGIEQYF
TRBV6-5	TRBJ1-4	NA	12	NA	TGTGCCAGCAGTTACGGGGATGAAAAACTGTTTTTT	CASSYGDEKLFF
TRBV15	TRBJ2-7	once	15	NA	TGTGCCACCAGCAGAGACCTTCCCCAACTGGCCGAGCAGTACTTC	CATSRDLPQLAEQYF
TRBV3-1/TRBV3-2	TRBJ2-3	NA	14	NA	TGTGCCAGCGGGTCCGGGGCGAAAACAGATACGCAGTATTTT	CASGSGAKTDTQYF
TRBV9	TRBJ1-4	NA	15	NA	TGTGCCAGCAGCCCCCGGACAGCAACTAATGAAAAACTGTTTTTT	CASSPRTATNEKLFF
TRBV7-2	TRBJ2-3	NA	14	NA	TGTGCCAGCAGCCTGACTAGGACCGGGGATACGCAGTATTTT	CASSLTRTGDTQYF
TRBV10-2	TRBJ1-5	NA	16	NA	TGCGCCAGCAGTAGAGGGGGGCGGCCAAGGAATCAGCCCCAGCATTTT	CASSRGGRPRNQPQHF
TRBV23-1	TRBJ1-3	NA	21	NA	TGCGCCAGCAGACTCAAGGGCGCAAACTTTCCAGGGCCCAGCTCTGGAAACACCATATATTTT	CASRLKGANFPGPSSGNTIYF
TRBV7-2	TRBJ1-5	once	13	NA	TGTGCCAGCAGCTTAGTAGGCAATCAGCCCCAGCATTTT	CASSLVGNQPQHF
TRBV19	TRBJ1-1	NA	14	NA	TGTGCCAGTAGTATCCAGGGAAAGAACACTGAAGCTTTCTTT	CASSIQGKNTEAFF
TRBV6-5	TRBJ1-5	NA	15	TRBD1	TGTGCCAGCAGATCCCAAAGGGGGCCGGATCAGCCCCAGCATTTT	CASRSQRGPDQPQHF
TRBV4-1	TRBJ1-1	few	13	NA	TGCGCCAGCAGCAAGGGGTTGATCACTGAAGCTTTCTTT	CASSKGLITEAFF
TRBV19	TRBJ2-3	NA	15	TRBD1	TGTGCCAGTAGTAGGGGGACAGTCAGCACAGATACGCAGTATTTT	CASSRGTVSTDTQYF
TRBV28	TRBJ1-2	NA	13	NA	TGTGCCAGCAGTTTATCAGGTCCCTATGGCTACACCTTC	CASSLSGPYGYTF
TRBV6-5	TRBJ1-5	few	13	NA	TGTGCCAGCACCAACAGGGAGCCGCAGCCCCAGCATTTT	CASTNREPQPQHF
TRBV11-3	TRBJ2-2	NA	15	TRBD1	TGTGCCAGCAGTAACAGGGGAAAGGGCACCGGGGAGCTGTTTTTT	CASSNRGKGTGELFF
TRBV29-1	TRBJ2-7	once	13	TRBD2	TGCAGCGCGGCGATAGCGGGAGGCCTCGAGCAGTACTTC	CSAAIAGGLEQYF
TRBV28	TRBJ1-1	NA	10	NA	TGTGCCAGCAGTACCACTGAAGCTTTCTTT	CASSTTEAFF
TRBV5-1	TRBJ2-2	NA	15	TRBD1	TGCGCCAGCAGCTTACAGGGGTCGAACACCGGGGAGCTGTTTTTT	CASSLQGSNTGELFF
TRBV27	TRBJ1-5	NA	17	NA	TGTGCCAGCAGTCCGCTATCCGTGGGGCAGCGGAATCAGCCCCAGCATTTT	CASSPLSVGQRNQPQHF
TRBV30	TRBJ1-1	NA	13	NA	TGTGCCTGGAAGGTGGAGGCGAACACTGAAGCTTTCTTT	CAWKVEANTEAFF
TRBV9	TRBJ1-3	NA	16	NA	TGTGCCAGCAGCGTCTTGCAAGGAAGTTTTGGAAACACCATATATTTT	CASSVLQGSFGNTIYF
TRBV7-9	TRBJ2-1	NA	13	NA	TGTGCCAGCAGCTTCACCGGGACCCCGGGGCAGTTCTTC	CASSFTGTPGQFF
TRBV7-8	TRBJ1-1	NA	14	NA	TGTGCCAGCAGCTTAGGATCGGGTTGGACTGAAGCTTTCTTT	CASSLGSGWTEAFF
TRBV10-3	TRBJ1-1	few	11	NA	TGTGCCATCAGTGGGGACATTGAAGCTTTCTTT	CAISGDIEAFF
TRBV5-5	TRBJ2-2	NA	15	TRBD2	TGTGCCAGCAGCTTGAAGGGACTACACACCGGGGAGCTGTTTTTT	CASSLKGLHTGELFF
TRBV21-1	TRBJ2-7	NA	15	NA	TGTGCCAGCAGCAAAGTAGGGAACGGACCCTACGAGCAGTACTTC	CASSKVGNGPYEQYF
TRBV5-8	TRBJ1-6	NA	13	NA	TGTGCCAGCAGCCGGTTGCAGAATTCACCCCTCCACTTT	CASSRLQNSPLHF
TRBV7-3	TRBJ1-1	NA	13	NA	TGTGCCAGCAGCTTAGACGTGAACACTGAAGCTTTCTTT	CASSLDVNTEAFF
TRBV5-1	TRBJ1-1	NA	14	NA	TGCGCCAGCAAATCGTCGGGGGGCAAGGTAGAAGCTTTCTTT	CASKSSGGKVEAFF
TRBV5-1	TRBJ1-3	few	16	NA	TGCGCCAGCAGCTTGGAGGGCCCAGCAACTGGAAACACCATATATTTT	CASSLEGPATGNTIYF
TRBV7-3	TRBJ2-2	few	15	NA	TGTGCCAGCAGCCCTAGGCAGCGGAACACCGGGGAGCTGTTTTTT	CASSPRQRNTGELFF
TRBV5-3	TRBJ2-3	NA	12	NA	TGTGCCAGAAGCCTGGACTTCCCCACGCAGTATTTT	CARSLDFPTQYF
TRBV24-1	TRBJ2-5	NA	13	TRBD2	TGTGCCACCAGTGATTGGGAGGGAGAGACCCAGTACTTC	CATSDWEGETQYF
TRBV7-2	TRBJ2-2	NA	15	TRBD2	TGTGCCAGCAGCTTAGATGCTAGCGGGAGGGGGGAGCTGTTTTTT	CASSLDASGRGELFF
TRBV28	TRBJ1-2	NA	18	TRBD1	TGTGCCAGCAGTTCCATAACCGGGACAGGGGGCCTTAACTATGGCTACACCTTC	CASSSITGTGGLNYGYTF
TRBV6-1	TRBJ1-4	NA	13	NA	TGTGCCAGCAGTGAAGCCCAGGGCGGAAAACTGTTTTTT	CASSEAQGGKLFF
TRBV2	TRBJ1-4	NA	14	NA	TGTGCCAGCTCGGGCGGACCGTTAAGGGAAAAACTGTTTTTT	CASSGGPLREKLFF
TRBV5-4	TRBJ1-2	NA	14	NA	TGTGCCAGCAGTCCCAGGGCGGAGAACTATGGCTACACCTTC	CASSPRAENYGYTF
TRBV5-1	TRBJ2-7	NA	15	NA	TGCGCCAGCAGTCGAACCGGGCTTCCCGAGAGCGAGCAGTACTTC	CASSRTGLPESEQYF
TRBV28	TRBJ1-5	NA	14	NA	TGTGCCAGCAGTTTGGGGGGGGCAGGGCAGCCCCAGCATTTT	CASSLGGAGQPQHF
TRBV5-1	TRBJ2-1	once	17	NA	TGCGCCAGCAGCTTGGCCAGGAGCCTAATGTCCTACAATGAGCAGTTCTTC	CASSLARSLMSYNEQFF
TRBV6-2/TRBV6-3	TRBJ1-1	NA	11	NA	TGTGCCAGCAGCATGGGGAGTGAAGCTTTCTTT	CASSMGSEAFF
TRBV29-1	TRBJ2-4	NA	16	NA	TGCAGCGTCGTCTCGGGCAGTCTACTAGCCAAAAACATTCAGTACTTC	CSVVSGSLLAKNIQYF
TRBV27	TRBJ2-7	NA	15	NA	TGTGCCAGCAGTTTAAGCAGGACGGAAAGCTACGAGCAGTACTTC	CASSLSRTESYEQYF
TRBV29-1	TRBJ2-7	NA	14	NA	TGCAGCGCCTCCCCGGTGGGGAGCTCCTACGAGCAGTACTTC	CSASPVGSSYEQYF
TRBV28	TRBJ2-5	NA	11	NA	TGTGCCAGCAGGCTTCAAGAGACCCAGTACTTC	CASRLQETQYF
TRBV19	TRBJ1-6	once	12	NA	TGTGCCAGTAAGGGTCCGAATTCACCCCTCCACTTT	CASKGPNSPLHF
TRBV6-5	TRBJ2-7	NA	13	TRBD1	TGTGCCAGCAGAAGACAGGGTCTGTCCGAGCAGTACTTC	CASRRQGLSEQYF